This T cell receptor (beta chain) was sequenced in a study of blood T cell repertoires in COVID-19. About the research overall: PBMCs, B-cell-depleted T cells, or T cells provided the cDNA or gDNA that made up the material.

Per the authors' pipeline: Reference gene primer amplification yielded estimated nucleated cell counts. Libraries were prepared by immunoSEQ multiplex PCR; TCRdb keeps only in-frame clonotypes and omits some of them. The DNA was the basis for D and trimming; V, J and clone size are from that table. Found here are about 180,000 clones, about 89% of them singletons; the top ten hold just under 2.5%. CDR1 is MNHNY, CDR2 SVGAGI, per germline (reference sequence). CDR3 size: 17 residues. V lost 5 bases to trimming and J lost 3 bases; unmatched junction nucleotides: 13. The sequence was obtained from a middle-aged man with active or convalescent COVID-19. The genes are TRBV6-6 and TRBJ1-3; 7 bases align to TRBD1. Sequencing was done on a sample of peripheral blood. The CDR3 here is CASSQRAVTGDGNTIYF. For the CDR3, the DNA is TGTGCCAGCAGTCAAAGAGCCGTCACAGGGGATGGAAACACCATATATTTT.